Listed below are T cell receptor beta chains from one sample, sequenced in a study of blood T cell repertoires in COVID-19. The table came from immunoSEQ multiplex PCR; TCRdb's copy has only in-frame clones and leaves some out. In the table there are around 140,000 clones, approximately 84% of which are singletons. The sequencing sample was made of peripheral blood. Receptor source: a human donor in a cohort sampled during active COVID-19. Each CDR3 is given with its conserved first and last residue. A D gene is named only where the DNA matches it firmly. Part of the rows lack a size; the others show once, few, many or a class for expanded clones.

J gene | D gene | clone size | V gene | CDR3 protein | CDR3 DNA
TRBJ2-1 | . | few | TRBV19 | CASSIWGTSLANEQFF | TGTGCCAGTAGTATATGGGGGACTTCCCTTGCCAATGAGCAGTTCTTC
TRBJ2-7 | TRBD2 | . | TRBV28 | CASSLGGAGEYEQYF | TGTGCCAGCAGTTTAGGTGGTGCGGGAGAGTACGAGCAGTACTTC
TRBJ2-5 | . | . | TRBV2 | CASNFQETQYF | TGTGCCAGCAACTTCCAAGAGACCCAGTACTTC
TRBJ1-1 | . | . | TRBV6-5 | CASSYSRGGSFGAFF | TGTGCCAGCAGTTACTCGAGGGGGGGCTCATTTGGAGCTTTCTTT
TRBJ1-2 | TRBD1 | once | TRBV6-5 | CASSLDRANYGYTF | TGTGCCAGCAGCCTCGACAGGGCTAACTATGGCTACACCTTC
TRBJ2-3 | . | . | TRBV10-3 | CAISESLTSTDTQYF | TGTGCCATCAGTGAGTCTTTGACAAGCACAGATACGCAGTATTTT
TRBJ2-3 | TRBD1 | . | TRBV29-1 | CSVVLTGGRTDTQYF | TGCAGCGTCGTCCTGACAGGGGGACGTACAGATACGCAGTATTTT
TRBJ1-1 | . | . | TRBV29-1 | CSVLPGQLWNTEAFF | TGCAGCGTATTACCCGGACAGTTGTGGAACACTGAAGCTTTCTTT
TRBJ1-6 | TRBD1 | . | TRBV2 | CASSEEGGTGGNNSPLHF | TGTGCCAGCAGTGAAGAAGGGGGGACAGGAGGCAATAATTCACCCCTCCACTTT
TRBJ1-1 | . | . | TRBV29-1 | CSVKGGEAFF | TGCAGCGTCAAGGGGGGGGAAGCTTTCTTT
TRBJ2-3 | . | . | TRBV9 | CASSASLATDTQYF | TGTGCCAGCAGCGCTAGTTTAGCCACAGATACGCAGTATTTT
TRBJ1-1 | TRBD1 | . | TRBV3-1/TRBV3-2 | CASSQGGGVTEAFF | TGTGCCAGCAGCCAAGGAGGGGGCGTCACTGAAGCTTTCTTT
TRBJ2-1 | . | once | TRBV27 | CASSLGAGRQFF | TGTGCCAGCAGCCTGGGGGCAGGGAGGCAGTTCTTC
TRBJ2-5 | TRBD2 | . | TRBV19 | CASSTRGGGETQYF | TGTGCCAGTAGTACCAGGGGCGGGGGGGAGACCCAGTACTTC
TRBJ2-2 | TRBD2 | . | TRBV19 | CASRQLAGGGTGELFF | TGTGCCAGTAGACAATTAGCGGGAGGGGGTACCGGGGAGCTGTTTTTT
TRBJ2-3 | . | . | TRBV5-1 | CASSTEIGGGPDTQYF | TGCGCCAGCAGCACTGAGATAGGGGGAGGGCCGGATACGCAGTATTTT
TRBJ2-5 | . | . | TRBV18 | CASSVRREETQYF | TGTGCCAGCTCGGTGAGGAGGGAAGAGACCCAGTACTTC
TRBJ2-5 | . | once | TRBV9 | CASSNGQFQETQYF | TGTGCCAGCAGCAACGGACAGTTCCAAGAGACCCAGTACTTC
TRBJ1-1 | . | . | TRBV7-3 | CASSLLGRDTEAFF | TGTGCCAGCAGCTTACTAGGGAGGGACACTGAAGCTTTCTTT
TRBJ1-1 | . | . | TRBV5-1 | CASSWRRSNTEAFF | TGCGCCAGCAGCTGGAGACGGAGTAACACTGAAGCTTTCTTT